This T cell receptor beta chain was captured by sequencing in a study of blood T cells in healthy people across ages. This clonotype has ten or more counts. Its antigen remains unidentified. The CDR3 spans 17 residues. Peripheral blood was drawn, approximately 9.4 milliliters per donor. They isolated at least 6 million PBMCs from each sample. Total RNA was extracted at no less than 6 micrograms per sample. Using a J-beta primer mix together with a sample-barcoded 5' primer, a second PCR was run for about 6 to 12 cycles. TCRdb re-called the 5' RACE reads with MiXCR, one entry per CDR3 protein. The repertoire includes around 1,500,000 distinct CDR3 sequences, 42% of them detected once, and under 8% sits in the top ten. General study points: Unsorted PBMCs ruled out conclusive naive versus antigen-experienced comparison.

This sequence joins TRBV21-1 and TRBJ2-6; the DNA was not used to check the table's D call, TRBD2. TRBV21-1 is noted as a pseudogene. The sample was blood. This clonotype was sampled from a woman aged 18 to 35 in good health. CDR3 sequence reads: CASSKARWDFTANVLTF. The CDR3 nucleotides read TGTGCCAGCAGCAAAGCTCGCTGGGACTTCACAGCCAACGTCCTGACTTTC.